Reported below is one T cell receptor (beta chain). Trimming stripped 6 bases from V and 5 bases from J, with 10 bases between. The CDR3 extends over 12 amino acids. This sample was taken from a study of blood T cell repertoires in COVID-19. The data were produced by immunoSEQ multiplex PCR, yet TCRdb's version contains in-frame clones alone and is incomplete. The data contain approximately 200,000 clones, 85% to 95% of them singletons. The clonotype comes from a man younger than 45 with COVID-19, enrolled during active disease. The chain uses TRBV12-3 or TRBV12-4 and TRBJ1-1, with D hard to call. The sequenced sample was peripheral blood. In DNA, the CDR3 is TGTGCCAGCAGCCGCACCAGGACTGAAGCTTTCTTT. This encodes CASSRTRTEAFF.